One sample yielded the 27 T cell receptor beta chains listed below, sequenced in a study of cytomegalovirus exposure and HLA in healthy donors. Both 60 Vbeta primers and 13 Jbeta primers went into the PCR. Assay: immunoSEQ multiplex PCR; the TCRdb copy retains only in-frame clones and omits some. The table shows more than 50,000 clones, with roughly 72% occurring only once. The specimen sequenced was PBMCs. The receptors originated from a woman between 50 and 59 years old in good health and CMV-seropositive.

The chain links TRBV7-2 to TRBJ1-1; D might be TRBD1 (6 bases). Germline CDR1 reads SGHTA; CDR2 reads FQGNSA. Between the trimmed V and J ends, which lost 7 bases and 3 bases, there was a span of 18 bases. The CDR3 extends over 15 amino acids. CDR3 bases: TGTGCCAGCATCCTCTGGGGGGGCCGAGACACTGAAGCTTTCTTT. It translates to CASILWGGRDTEAFF. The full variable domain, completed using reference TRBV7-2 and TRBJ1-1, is GAGVSQSPSNKVTEKGKDVELRCDPISGHTALYWYRQSLGQGLEFLIYFQGNSAPDKSGLPSDRFSAERTGGSVSTLTIQRTQQEDSAVYLCASILWGGRDTEAFFGQGTRLTVV.

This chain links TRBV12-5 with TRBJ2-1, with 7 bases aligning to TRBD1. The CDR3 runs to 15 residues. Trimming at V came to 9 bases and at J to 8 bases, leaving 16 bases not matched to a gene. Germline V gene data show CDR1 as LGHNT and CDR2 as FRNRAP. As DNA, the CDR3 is TGTGCTAGCGGAACAGGGGACCTGATCGGGGATGAGCAGTTCTTC. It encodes CASGTGDLIGDEQFF.

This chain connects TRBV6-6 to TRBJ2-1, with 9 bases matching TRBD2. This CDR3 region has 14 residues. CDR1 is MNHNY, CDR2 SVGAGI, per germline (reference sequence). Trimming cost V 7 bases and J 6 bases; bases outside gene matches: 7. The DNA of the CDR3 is TGTGCCAGCATCGGGCTAGCGGGGTTCAATGAGCAGTTCTTC. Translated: CASIGLAGFNEQFF.

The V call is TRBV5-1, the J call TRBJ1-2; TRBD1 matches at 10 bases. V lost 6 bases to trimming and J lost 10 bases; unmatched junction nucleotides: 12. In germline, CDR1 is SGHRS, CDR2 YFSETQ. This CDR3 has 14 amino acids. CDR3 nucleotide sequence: TGCGCCAGCACCACCGACCTAAGACAGGGGGCCTACACCTTC. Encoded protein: CASTTDLRQGAYTF.

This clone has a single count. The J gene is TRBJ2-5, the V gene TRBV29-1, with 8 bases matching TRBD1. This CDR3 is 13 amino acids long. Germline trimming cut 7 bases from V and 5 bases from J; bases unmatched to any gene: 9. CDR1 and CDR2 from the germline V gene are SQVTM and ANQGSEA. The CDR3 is CSAETGVLETQYF. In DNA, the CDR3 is TGCAGCGCCGAGACAGGGGTACTTGAGACCCAGTACTTC.

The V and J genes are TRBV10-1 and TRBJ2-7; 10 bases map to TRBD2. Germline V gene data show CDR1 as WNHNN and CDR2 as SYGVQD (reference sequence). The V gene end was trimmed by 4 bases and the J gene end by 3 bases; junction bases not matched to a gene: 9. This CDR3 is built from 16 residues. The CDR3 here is CASSATRTSGLYEQYF. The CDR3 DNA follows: TGCGCCAGCAGTGCGACTAGGACTAGCGGTCTCTACGAGCAGTACTTC.

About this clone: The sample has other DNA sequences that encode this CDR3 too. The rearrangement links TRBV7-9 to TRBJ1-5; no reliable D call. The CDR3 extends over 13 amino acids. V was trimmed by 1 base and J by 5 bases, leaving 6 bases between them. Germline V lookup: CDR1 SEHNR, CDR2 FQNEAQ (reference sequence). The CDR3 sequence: CASSLGGDQPQHF. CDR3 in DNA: TGTGCCAGCAGCTTAGGGGGAGATCAGCCCCAGCATTTT. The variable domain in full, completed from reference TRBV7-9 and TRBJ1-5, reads DTGVSQNPRHKITKRGQNVTFRCDPISEHNRLYWYRQTLGQGPEFLTYFQNEAQLEKSRLLSDRFSAERPKGSFSTLEIQRTEQGDSAMYLCASSLGGDQPQHFGDGTRLSIL.

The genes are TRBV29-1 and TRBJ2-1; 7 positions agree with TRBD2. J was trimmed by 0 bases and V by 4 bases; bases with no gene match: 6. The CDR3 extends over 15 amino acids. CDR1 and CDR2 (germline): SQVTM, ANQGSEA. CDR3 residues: CSVGGSGVSYNEQFF. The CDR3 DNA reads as TGCAGCGTTGGGGGAAGCGGGGTCTCCTACAATGAGCAGTTCTTC.

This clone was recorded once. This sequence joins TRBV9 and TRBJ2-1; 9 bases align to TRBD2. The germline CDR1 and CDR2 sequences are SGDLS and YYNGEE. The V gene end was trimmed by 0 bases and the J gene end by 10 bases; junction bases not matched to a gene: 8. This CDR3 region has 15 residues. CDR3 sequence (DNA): TGTGCCAGCAGCGTAGAGGGCGGGAGGGCCGGGGAGCAGTTCTTC. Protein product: CASSVEGGRAGEQFF. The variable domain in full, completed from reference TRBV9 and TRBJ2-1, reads DSGVTQTPKHLITATGQRVTLRCSPRSGDLSVYWYQQSLDQGLQFLIQYYNGEERAKGNILERFSAQQFPDLHSELNLSSLELGDSALYFCASSVEGGRAGEQFFGPGTRLTVL.

Written as DNA, the CDR3 is TGTGCCAGCAGTACGGCCGGGACAGGGTCTTACGAGCAGTACTTC. Protein sequence: CASSTAGTGSYEQYF. V usage is TRBV6-5 and J usage is TRBJ2-7, with TRBD1 identical over 9 bases. This CDR3 contains 15 residues. The germline CDR1 and CDR2 sequences are MNHEY and SVGAGI. V was clipped by 5 bases and J by 4 bases; unmatched bases: 9.

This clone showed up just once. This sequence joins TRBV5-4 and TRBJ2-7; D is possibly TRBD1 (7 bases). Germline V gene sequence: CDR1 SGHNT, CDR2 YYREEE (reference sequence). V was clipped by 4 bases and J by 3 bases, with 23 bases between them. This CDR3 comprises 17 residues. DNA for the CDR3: TGTGCCAGCAGCCTCACCCGGCCAGGGGGAGGTTTCTACGAGCAGTACTTC. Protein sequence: CASSLTRPGGGFYEQYF.

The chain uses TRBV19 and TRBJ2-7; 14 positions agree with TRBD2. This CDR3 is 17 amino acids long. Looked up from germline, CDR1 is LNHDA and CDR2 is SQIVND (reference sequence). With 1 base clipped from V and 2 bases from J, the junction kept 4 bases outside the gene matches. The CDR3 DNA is TGTGCCAGTAGTATAGCACCGGGACTAGCGGGGGCCTACGAGCAGTACTTC. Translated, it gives CASSIAPGLAGAYEQYF.

CDR3 loop: CASSLASSGRDEQYF. The CDR3 DNA follows: TGTGCCAGCAGCTTAGCGTCTAGCGGGCGTGACGAGCAGTACTTC. V and J are TRBV7-2 and TRBJ2-7, with 8 bases aligning to TRBD2. The V segment lost 0 bases and the J segment 5 bases; nucleotides outside the gene matches: 6. The CDR3 sequence is 15 residues long. Looked up from germline, CDR1 is SGHTA and CDR2 is FQGNSA. The variable domain in full, completed from reference TRBV7-2 and TRBJ2-7, reads GAGVSQSPSNKVTEKGKDVELRCDPISGHTALYWYRQSLGQGLEFLIYFQGNSAPDKSGLPSDRFSAERTGGSVSTLTIQRTQQEDSAVYLCASSLASSGRDEQYFGPGTRLTVT.

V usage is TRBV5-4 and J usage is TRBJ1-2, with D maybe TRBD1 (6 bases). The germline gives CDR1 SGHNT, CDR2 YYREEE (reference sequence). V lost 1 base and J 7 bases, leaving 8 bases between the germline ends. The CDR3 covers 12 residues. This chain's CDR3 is CASSLLGGGYTF. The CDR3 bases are TGTGCCAGCAGCTTGTTAGGGGGTGGCTACACCTTC.

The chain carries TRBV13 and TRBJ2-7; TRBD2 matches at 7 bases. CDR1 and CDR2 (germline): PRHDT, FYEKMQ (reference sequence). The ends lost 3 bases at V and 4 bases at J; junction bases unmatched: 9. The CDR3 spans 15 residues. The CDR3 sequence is CASSFRGGGLYEQYF. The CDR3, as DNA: TGTGCCAGCAGCTTTCGAGGCGGGGGACTTTACGAGCAGTACTTC.

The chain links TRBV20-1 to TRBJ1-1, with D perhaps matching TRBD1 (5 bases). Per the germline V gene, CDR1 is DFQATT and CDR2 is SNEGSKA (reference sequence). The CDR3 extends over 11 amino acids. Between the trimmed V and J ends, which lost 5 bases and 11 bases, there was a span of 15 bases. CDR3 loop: CSAHKRGSAFF. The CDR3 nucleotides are TGCAGTGCTCACAAAAGGGGCTCGGCTTTCTTT.

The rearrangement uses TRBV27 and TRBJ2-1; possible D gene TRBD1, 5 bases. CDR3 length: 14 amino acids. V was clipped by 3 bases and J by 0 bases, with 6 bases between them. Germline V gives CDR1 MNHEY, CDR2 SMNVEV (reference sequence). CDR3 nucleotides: TGTGCCAGCAGTTTCAGGGACTCCTACAATGAGCAGTTCTTC. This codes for CASSFRDSYNEQFF.

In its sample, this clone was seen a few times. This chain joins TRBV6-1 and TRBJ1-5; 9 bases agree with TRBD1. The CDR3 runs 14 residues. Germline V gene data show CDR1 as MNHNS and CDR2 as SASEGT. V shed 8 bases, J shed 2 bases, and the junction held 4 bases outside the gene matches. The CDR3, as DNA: TGTGCCAGCGTCAGGGACAGGGGCAATCAGCCCCAGCATTTT. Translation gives CASVRDRGNQPQHF.

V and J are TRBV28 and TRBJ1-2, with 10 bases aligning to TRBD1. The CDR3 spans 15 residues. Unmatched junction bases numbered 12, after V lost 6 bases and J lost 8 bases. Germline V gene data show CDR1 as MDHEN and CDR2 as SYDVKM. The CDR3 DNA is TGTGCCAGCAGGACACCGGGACAGGGGAGGCAGGGCTACACCTTC. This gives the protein CASRTPGQGRQGYTF.

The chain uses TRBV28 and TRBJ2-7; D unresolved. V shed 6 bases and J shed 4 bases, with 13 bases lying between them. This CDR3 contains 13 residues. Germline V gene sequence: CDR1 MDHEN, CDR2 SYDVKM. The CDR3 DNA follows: TGTGCCAGCAGCCACGGGTCTAGTTACGAGCAGTACTTC. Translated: CASSHGSSYEQYF.

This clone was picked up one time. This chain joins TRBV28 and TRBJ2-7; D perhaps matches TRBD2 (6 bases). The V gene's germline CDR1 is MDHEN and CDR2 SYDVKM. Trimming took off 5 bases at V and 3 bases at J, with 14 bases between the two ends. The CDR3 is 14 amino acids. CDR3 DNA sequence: TGTGCCAGCAGTACGACTAGTTCATACTACGAGCAGTACTTC. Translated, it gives CASSTTSSYYEQYF.

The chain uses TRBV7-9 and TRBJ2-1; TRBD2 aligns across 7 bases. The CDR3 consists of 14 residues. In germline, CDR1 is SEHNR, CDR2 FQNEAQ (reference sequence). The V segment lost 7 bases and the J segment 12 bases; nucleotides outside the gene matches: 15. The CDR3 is CASNPLLETSSQFF. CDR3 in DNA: TGTGCCAGCAACCCGCTCTTGGAGACTAGCTCGCAGTTCTTC.

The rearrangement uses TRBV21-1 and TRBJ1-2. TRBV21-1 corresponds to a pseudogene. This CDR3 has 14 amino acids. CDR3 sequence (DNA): TGTGCCAGCAGTAAGGGGACGGAGGGGTATGGCTACACCTTC. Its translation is CASSKGTEGYGYTF.

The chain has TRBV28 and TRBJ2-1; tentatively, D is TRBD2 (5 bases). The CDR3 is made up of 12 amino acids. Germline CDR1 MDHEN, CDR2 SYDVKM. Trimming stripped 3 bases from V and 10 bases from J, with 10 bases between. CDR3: CASSFRADEQFF. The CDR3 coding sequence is TGTGCCAGCAGTTTCAGAGCGGACGAGCAGTTCTTC.

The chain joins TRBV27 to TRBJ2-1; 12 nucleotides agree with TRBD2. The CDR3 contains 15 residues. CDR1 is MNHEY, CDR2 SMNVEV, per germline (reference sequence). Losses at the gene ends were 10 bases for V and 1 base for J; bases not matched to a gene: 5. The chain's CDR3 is CATQTSGSSYNEQFF. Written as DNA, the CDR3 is TGTGCCACCCAGACTAGCGGGAGTTCCTACAATGAGCAGTTCTTC.

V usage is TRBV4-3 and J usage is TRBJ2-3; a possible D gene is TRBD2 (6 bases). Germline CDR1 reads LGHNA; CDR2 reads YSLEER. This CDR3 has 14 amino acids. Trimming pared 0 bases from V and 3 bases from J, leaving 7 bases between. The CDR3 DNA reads TGCGCCAGCAGCCAAGAGCGGGGAACAGATACGCAGTATTTT. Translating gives CASSQERGTDTQYF.

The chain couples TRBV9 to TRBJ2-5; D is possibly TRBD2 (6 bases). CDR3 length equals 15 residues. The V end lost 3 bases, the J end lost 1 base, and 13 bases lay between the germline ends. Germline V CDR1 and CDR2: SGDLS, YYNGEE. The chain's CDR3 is CASSDTGARQETQYF. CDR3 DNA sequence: TGTGCCAGCAGCGACACGGGAGCACGCCAAGAGACCCAGTACTTC.